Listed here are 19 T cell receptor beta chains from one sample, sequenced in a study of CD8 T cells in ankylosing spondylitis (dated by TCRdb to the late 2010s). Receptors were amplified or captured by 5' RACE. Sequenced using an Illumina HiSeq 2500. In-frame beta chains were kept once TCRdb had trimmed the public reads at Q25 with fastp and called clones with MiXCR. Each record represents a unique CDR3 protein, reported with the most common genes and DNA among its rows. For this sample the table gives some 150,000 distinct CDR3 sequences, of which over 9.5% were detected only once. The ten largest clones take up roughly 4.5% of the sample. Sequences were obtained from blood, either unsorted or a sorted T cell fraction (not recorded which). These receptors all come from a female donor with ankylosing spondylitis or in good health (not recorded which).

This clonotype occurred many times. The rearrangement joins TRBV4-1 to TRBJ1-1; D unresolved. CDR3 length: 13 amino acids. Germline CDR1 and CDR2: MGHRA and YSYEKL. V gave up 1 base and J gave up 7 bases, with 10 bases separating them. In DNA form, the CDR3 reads TGCGCCAGCAGCCAAGTTGGGGTTGGTGAAGCTTTCTTT. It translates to CASSQVGVGEAFF.

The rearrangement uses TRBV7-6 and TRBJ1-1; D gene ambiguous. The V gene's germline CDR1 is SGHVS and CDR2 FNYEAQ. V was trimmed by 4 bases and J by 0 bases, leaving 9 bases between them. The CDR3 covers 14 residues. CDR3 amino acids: CASSSSEMNTEAFF. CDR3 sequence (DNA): TGTGCCAGCAGCTCCTCAGAGATGAACACTGAAGCTTTCTTT. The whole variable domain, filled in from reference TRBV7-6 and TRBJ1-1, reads GAGVSQSPRYKVTKRGQDVALRCDPISGHVSLYWYRQALGQGPEFLTYFNYEAQQDKSGLPNDRFSAERPEGSISTLTIQRTEQRDSAMYRCASSSSEMNTEAFFGQGTRLTVV.

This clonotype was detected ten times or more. The CDR3, as DNA: TGTGCCAGCAGCCGGTTGACAGGGGAAGCTTTCTTT. Translation gives CASSRLTGEAFF. The V and J genes are TRBV7-9 and TRBJ1-1, with 7 bases matching TRBD1. Germline V gene lookup returns CDR1 SEHNR and CDR2 FQNEAQ (reference sequence). This CDR3 is built from 12 residues. After removal of 5 bases from V and 8 bases from J, the junction contained 5 bases not matched to a gene.

CDR3 region: CASGRDPYEQYF. The CDR3 region has the DNA TGTGCCAGCGGCCGGGACCCCTACGAGCAGTACTTC. The genes are TRBV11-1 and TRBJ2-7, with D perhaps given as TRBD1 or TRBD2 (5 bases each). CDR1 and CDR2 (germline): SGHAT, FQDESV (reference sequence). The CDR3 length is 12 residues. Trimming stripped 8 bases from V and 2 bases from J, with 10 bases between.

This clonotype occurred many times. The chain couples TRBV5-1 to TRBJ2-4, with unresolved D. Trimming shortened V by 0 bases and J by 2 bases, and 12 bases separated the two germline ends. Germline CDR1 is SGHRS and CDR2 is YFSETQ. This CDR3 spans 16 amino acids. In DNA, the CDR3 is TGCGCCAGCAGCTTGGCATTTGTACAGCCCAAAAACATTCAGTACTTC. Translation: CASSLAFVQPKNIQYF.

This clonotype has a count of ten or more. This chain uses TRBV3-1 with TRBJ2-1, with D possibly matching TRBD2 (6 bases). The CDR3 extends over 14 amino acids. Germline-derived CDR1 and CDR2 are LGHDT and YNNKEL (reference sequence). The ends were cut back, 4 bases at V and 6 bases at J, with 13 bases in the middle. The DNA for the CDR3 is TGTGCCAGCAGCCCCGGGGCGGGGTTCAATGAGCAGTTCTTC. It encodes CASSPGAGFNEQFF.

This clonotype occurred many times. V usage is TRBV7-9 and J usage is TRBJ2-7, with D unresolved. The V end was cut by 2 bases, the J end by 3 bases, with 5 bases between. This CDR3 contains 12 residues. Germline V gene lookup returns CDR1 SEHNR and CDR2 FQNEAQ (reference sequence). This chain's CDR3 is CASSLSHYEQYF. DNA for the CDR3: TGTGCCAGCAGCTTATCACACTACGAGCAGTACTTC. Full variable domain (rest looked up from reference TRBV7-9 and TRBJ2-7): DTGVSQNPRHKITKRGQNVTFRCDPISEHNRLYWYRQTLGQGPEFLTYFQNEAQLEKSRLLSDRFSAERPKGSFSTLEIQRTEQGDSAMYLCASSLSHYEQYFGPGTRLTVT.

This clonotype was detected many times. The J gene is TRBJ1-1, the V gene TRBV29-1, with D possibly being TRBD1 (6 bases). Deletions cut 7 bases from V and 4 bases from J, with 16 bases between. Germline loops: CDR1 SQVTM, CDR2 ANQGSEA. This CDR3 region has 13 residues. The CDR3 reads CSAEGGRSTEAFF. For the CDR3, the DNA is TGCAGCGCCGAGGGGGGGAGAAGCACTGAAGCTTTCTTT.

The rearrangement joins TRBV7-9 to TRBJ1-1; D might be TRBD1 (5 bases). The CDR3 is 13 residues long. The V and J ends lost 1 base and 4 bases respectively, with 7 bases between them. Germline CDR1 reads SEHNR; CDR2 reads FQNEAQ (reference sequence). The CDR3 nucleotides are TGTGCCAGCAGCTTAGGGGACGGCACTGAAGCTTTCTTT. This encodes CASSLGDGTEAFF. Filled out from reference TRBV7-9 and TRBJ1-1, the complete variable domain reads DTGVSQNPRHKITKRGQNVTFRCDPISEHNRLYWYRQTLGQGPEFLTYFQNEAQLEKSRLLSDRFSAERPKGSFSTLEIQRTEQGDSAMYLCASSLGDGTEAFFGQGTRLTVV.

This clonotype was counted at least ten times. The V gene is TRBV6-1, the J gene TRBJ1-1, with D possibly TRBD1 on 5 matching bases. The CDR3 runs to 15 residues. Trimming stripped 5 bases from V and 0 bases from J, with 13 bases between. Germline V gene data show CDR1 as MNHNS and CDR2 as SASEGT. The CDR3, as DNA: TGTGCCAGCAGTCCCCGGGGGTTTCTGAACACTGAAGCTTTCTTT. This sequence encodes CASSPRGFLNTEAFF.

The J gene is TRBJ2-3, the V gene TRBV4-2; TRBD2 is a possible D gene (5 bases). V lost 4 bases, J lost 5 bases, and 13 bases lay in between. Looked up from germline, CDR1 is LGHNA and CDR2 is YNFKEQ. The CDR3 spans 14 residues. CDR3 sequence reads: CASSRGLLGDTQYF. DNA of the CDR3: TGTGCCAGCAGCCGCGGGCTCCTCGGAGATACGCAGTATTTT.

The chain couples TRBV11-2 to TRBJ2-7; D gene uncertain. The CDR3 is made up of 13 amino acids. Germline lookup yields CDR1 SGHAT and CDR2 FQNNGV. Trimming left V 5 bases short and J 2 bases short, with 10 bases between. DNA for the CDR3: TGTGCCAGCAGCCCCCCCGCTCCCTACGAGCAGTACTTC. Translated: CASSPPAPYEQYF.

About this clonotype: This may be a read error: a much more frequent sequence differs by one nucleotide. CDR3 nucleotides: TGTGCCAACAGCATGGAGACCCAGTACTTC. Protein product: CANSMETQYF. The chain recombines TRBV21-1 with TRBJ2-5. TRBV21-1 is a pseudogene locus. This CDR3 has 10 amino acids.

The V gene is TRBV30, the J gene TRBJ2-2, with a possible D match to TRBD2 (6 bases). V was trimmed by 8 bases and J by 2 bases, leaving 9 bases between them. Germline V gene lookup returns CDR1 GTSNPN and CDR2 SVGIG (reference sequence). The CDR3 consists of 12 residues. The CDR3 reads CARGFNTGELFF. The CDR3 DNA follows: TGTGCCCGGGGGTTCAACACCGGGGAGCTGTTTTTT.

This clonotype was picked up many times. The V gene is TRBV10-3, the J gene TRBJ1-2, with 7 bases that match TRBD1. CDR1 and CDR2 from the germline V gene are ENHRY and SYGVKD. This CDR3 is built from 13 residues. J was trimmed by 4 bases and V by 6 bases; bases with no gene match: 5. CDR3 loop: CAISPDRVYGYTF. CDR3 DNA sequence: TGTGCCATCAGCCCCGACAGGGTCTATGGCTACACCTTC.

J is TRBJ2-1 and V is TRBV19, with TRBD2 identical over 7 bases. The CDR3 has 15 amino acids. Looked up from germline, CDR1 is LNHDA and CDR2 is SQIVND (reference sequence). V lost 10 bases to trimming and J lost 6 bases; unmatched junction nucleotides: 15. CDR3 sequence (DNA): TGTGCCAACCCGATTCAAGCGGGATACTGCAATGAGCAGTTCTTC. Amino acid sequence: CANPIQAGYCNEQFF.

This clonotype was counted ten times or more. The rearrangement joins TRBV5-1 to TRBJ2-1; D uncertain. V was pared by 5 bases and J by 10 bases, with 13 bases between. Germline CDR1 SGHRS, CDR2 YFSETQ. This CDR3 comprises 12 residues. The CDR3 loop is CASRRNVDEQFF. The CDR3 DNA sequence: TGCGCCAGCAGGCGAAATGTGGACGAGCAGTTCTTC.

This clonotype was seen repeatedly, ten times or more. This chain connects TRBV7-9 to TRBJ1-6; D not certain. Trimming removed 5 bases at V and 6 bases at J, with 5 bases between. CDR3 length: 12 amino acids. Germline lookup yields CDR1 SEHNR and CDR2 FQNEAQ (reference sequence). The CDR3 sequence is CASSPINSPLHF. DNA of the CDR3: TGTGCCAGCAGCCCTATTAATTCACCCCTCCACTTT.

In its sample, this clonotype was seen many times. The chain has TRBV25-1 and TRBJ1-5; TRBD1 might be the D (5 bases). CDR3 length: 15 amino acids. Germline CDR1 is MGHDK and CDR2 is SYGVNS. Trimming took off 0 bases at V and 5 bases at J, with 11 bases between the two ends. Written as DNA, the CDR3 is TGTGCCAGCAGTGAATACCGGAAGGGGCATCAGCCCCAGCATTTT. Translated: CASSEYRKGHQPQHF.